This T cell receptor beta chain was captured in a study of tumor-infiltrating lymphocytes in primary liver carcinoma. Background on the study: Maximum tumor diameters ranged from about 4 to 10 cm, stage T1-T3 N0M0.

Extraction of RNA together with DNA used about 17-34 mg of unsorted bulk tissue. Reverse transcription of approximately 500 ng total RNA with a constant-region primer produced TCR beta cDNA. Libraries of TCR beta came from three nested multiplex PCR rounds with slightly modified ARM-PCR. Two initial PCR rounds of ten to eleven cycles each paired TRBV1-TRBV30 forward primers with a C-beta reverse primer. Via MiXCR, TCRdb re-called the multiplex PCR reads, giving one row per CDR3 protein. The sample carries approximately 46,000 distinct CDR3 sequences, approximately 82% recorded once. There are 15 residues in the CDR3. The germline gives CDR1 MNHEY, CDR2 SVGAGI.

This clonotype originated in a woman aged 25-40 years with primary liver carcinoma and hepatitis B virus infection. The V and J genes are TRBV6-5 and TRBJ2-2; the D gene is possibly TRBD1 (6 bases). The material sequenced was tumor-adjacent normal liver tissue. The CDR3 DNA sequence: TGTGCTAGCTGTTCACCGGGACACCACACCGGGGAGCTGTTTTTT. As protein: CASCSPGHHTGELFF.